Sequencing of this T cell receptor beta chain was carried out in a study of blood T cell repertoires in COVID-19. V was pared by 6 bases and J by 4 bases, with 21 bases between. CDR1 MNHNS and CDR2 SASEGT come from the germline V gene. CDR3 length: 16 amino acids. Here immunoSEQ multiplex PCR was the method, and the copy in TCRdb shows in-frame clones only, minus some. This table has 220,000 or so clones, 80% to 85% appearing once. The sequence derives from a woman aged 60-75 years with acute or convalescent COVID-19. The V and J genes are TRBV6-1 and TRBJ1-2, with D possibly matching TRBD1 (6 bases). The sample was peripheral blood. CDR3 protein: CASSESIQGFAYGYTF. In DNA, the CDR3 is TGTGCCAGCAGCGAATCCATACAGGGCTTCGCCTATGGCTACACCTTC.